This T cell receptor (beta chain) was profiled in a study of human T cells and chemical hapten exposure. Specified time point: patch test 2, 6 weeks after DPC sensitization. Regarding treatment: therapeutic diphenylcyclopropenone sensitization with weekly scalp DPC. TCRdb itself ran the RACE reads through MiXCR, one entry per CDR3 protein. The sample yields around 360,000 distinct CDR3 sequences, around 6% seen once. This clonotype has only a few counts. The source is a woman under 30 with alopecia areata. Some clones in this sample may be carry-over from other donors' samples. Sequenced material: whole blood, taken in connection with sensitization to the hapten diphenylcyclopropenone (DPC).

In DNA, the CDR3 is TGCGCCAGCAGCCAAACCCTAGCGGGGGGATACAATGAGCAGTTCTTC. Translating gives CASSQTLAGGYNEQFF. The rearrangement links TRBV4-3 to TRBJ2-1, with TRBD2 matching over 11 bases. The CDR3 consists of 16 residues. V shed 2 bases and J 4 bases; nucleotides not matched to a gene: 4. Germline CDR1 and CDR2: LGHNA and YSLEER.